Below, 19 T cell receptor beta chains from the same sample are listed, as sequenced in a study of blood T cell repertoires in COVID-19. Assay: immunoSEQ multiplex PCR; the TCRdb copy retains only in-frame clones and omits some. In the table there are 120,000 or so clones, around 90% of which are singletons. Sequencing used peripheral blood. All receptors derive from a human donor in a cohort sampled during active COVID-19.

This chain uses TRBV7-9 with TRBJ1-1, with a weak D call TRBD1 (5 bases). With 3 bases removed from V and 6 bases from J, the gap between germline ends came to 17 bases. CDR1 and CDR2 from the germline V gene are SEHNR and FQNEAQ (reference sequence). The CDR3 consists of 15 residues. CDR3: CASSFFVASGAEAFF. CDR3 coding DNA: TGTGCCAGCAGCTTTTTTGTTGCCTCGGGGGCTGAAGCTTTCTTT.

The chain couples TRBV6-5 to TRBJ1-1, with 7 bases lining up with TRBD1. CDR3 length equals 14 residues. The germline V gene has CDR1 MNHEY and CDR2 SVGAGI. In DNA, the CDR3 is TGTGTATCACGACAGGGAAGTATTGGGCTGGAAGCTTTCTTT. This gives the protein CVSRQGSIGLEAFF.

The chain has TRBV5-1 and TRBJ2-7; D is ambiguous. V lost 0 bases to trimming and J lost 2 bases, with 9 bases between them. In germline, CDR1 is SGHRS, CDR2 YFSETQ. CDR3 size: 14 residues. The chain's CDR3 is CASSLAAAAYEQYF. CDR3 sequence (DNA): TGCGCCAGCAGCTTGGCTGCGGCTGCCTACGAGCAGTACTTC.

The chain couples TRBV19 to TRBJ1-4; TRBD1 is a possible D gene (6 bases). The CDR3 covers 12 residues. Trimming shortened V by 5 bases and J by 13 bases, and 14 bases separated the two germline ends. Germline lookup yields CDR1 LNHDA and CDR2 SQIVND (reference sequence). In DNA, the CDR3 is TGTGCCAGTAGTCAAACAGGGTTGCGACTGTTTTTT. It codes for CASSQTGLRLFF.

The chain links TRBV5-6 to TRBJ2-2; no clear D gene. Germline CDR1 and CDR2: SGHDT and YYEEEE. The CDR3 is made up of 14 amino acids. V lost 4 bases to trimming and J lost 3 bases, with 10 bases between them. The CDR3 loop reads CASSPLGDTGELFF. In nucleotides, the CDR3 is TGTGCCAGCAGCCCCCTAGGAGACACCGGGGAGCTGTTTTTT.

This clone has a single count. V gene TRBV2 combines with J gene TRBJ2-5, with D tentatively TRBD2 (6 bases). This CDR3 region has 13 residues. In germline, CDR1 is SNHLY, CDR2 FYNNEI. Trimming pared 11 bases from V and 5 bases from J, leaving 18 bases between. The CDR3 sequence: CAGSGVASETQYF. The CDR3 DNA is TGTGCCGGATCGGGGGTGGCCAGCGAGACCCAGTACTTC.

The chain joins TRBV5-1 to TRBJ2-2; D is possibly TRBD1 (6 bases). Trimming stripped 0 bases from V and 4 bases from J, with 13 bases between. CDR1 is SGHRS, CDR2 YFSETQ, per germline. The CDR3 contains 16 residues. The CDR3 DNA is TGCGCCAGCAGCTTGGAAGGGGGTGTTAGCACCGGGGAGCTGTTTTTT. This gives the protein CASSLEGGVSTGELFF.

This clone was recorded only once. The chain employs TRBV19 and TRBJ1-1, with D unclear. CDR1 is LNHDA, CDR2 SQIVND, per germline (reference sequence). The length of the CDR3 is 15 residues. Trimming removed 6 bases at V and 0 bases at J, with 14 bases between. CDR3 coding DNA: TGTGCCAGTAGGGCTTTCCGGGTGGTGAACACTGAAGCTTTCTTT. Protein sequence: CASRAFRVVNTEAFF.

The chain is built from TRBV6-4 and TRBJ2-7; 7 positions match TRBD2. This CDR3 has 15 amino acids. Trimming cost V 3 bases and J 0 bases; bases outside gene matches: 5. CDR1 and CDR2 (germline): MRHNA, SNTAGT. The CDR3 DNA follows: TGTGCCAGCAGTGAAGAGTGGGGGGGCTCCTACGAGCAGTACTTC. This encodes CASSEEWGGSYEQYF.

The V gene is TRBV12-3 or TRBV12-4, the J gene TRBJ1-2; tentative D call: TRBD1 (6 bases). The CDR3 loop spans 13 amino acids. V shed 5 bases and J shed 1 base, with 8 bases lying between them. The CDR3: CASSPDSNYGYTF. Here the CDR3 DNA reads TGTGCCAGCAGTCCGGACAGTAACTATGGCTACACCTTC.

The rearrangement links TRBV2 to TRBJ1-5; D might be TRBD1 (6 bases). This CDR3 has 14 residues. The ends were cut back, 6 bases at V and 7 bases at J, with 16 bases in the middle. The germline gives CDR1 SNHLY, CDR2 FYNNEI. CDR3 coding DNA: TGTGCCAGCAGGATAGAACAGGGTCCGCAGCCCCAGCATTTT. This translates into CASRIEQGPQPQHF.

The chain carries TRBV6-4 and TRBJ1-2, with TRBD1 matching 7 bases. V gave up 6 bases and J gave up 8 bases; unmatched junction bases: 6. The CDR3 covers 12 residues. Germline CDR1 MRHNA, CDR2 SNTAGT. The CDR3 here is CASRRQGGGYTF. CDR3 nucleotide sequence: TGTGCCAGCAGGAGACAGGGTGGAGGCTACACCTTC.

The gene calls are TRBV27 and TRBJ2-6, with D tentatively TRBD1 (6 bases). CDR1 and CDR2 (germline): MNHEY, SMNVEV (reference sequence). V was pared by 6 bases and J by 3 bases, with 12 bases between. This CDR3 is 15 amino acids long. CDR3 amino acids: CASRTQGIGANVLTF. The CDR3, as DNA: TGTGCCAGCAGGACCCAGGGGATTGGGGCCAACGTCCTGACTTTC.

This clone was recorded once. The chain uses TRBV18 and TRBJ1-1; perhaps TRBD1 as D (5 bases). Germline V gene sequence: CDR1 KGHSH, CDR2 LQKENI. V was cut by 0 bases and J by 0 bases, with 8 bases left in between. The CDR3 has 15 residues. Here the CDR3 DNA reads TGTGCCAGCTCACCACCGGGGGGGATGAACACTGAAGCTTTCTTT. Protein product: CASSPPGGMNTEAFF.

The chain is built from TRBV6-6 and TRBJ1-1; 9 nucleotides match TRBD1. With 7 bases clipped from V and 4 bases from J, the junction kept 7 bases outside the gene matches. Per the germline V gene, CDR1 is MNHNY and CDR2 is SVGAGI (reference sequence). This CDR3 contains 14 residues. DNA for the CDR3: TGTGCCAGCACCCACCGACAGGGGGGCACTGAAGCTTTCTTT. It encodes CASTHRQGGTEAFF.

The chain combines TRBV7-9 with TRBJ2-7, with D possibly TRBD2 on 6 matching bases. Germline V CDR1 and CDR2: SEHNR, FQNEAQ (reference sequence). The V gene lost 1 base and the J gene lost 1 base, with 14 bases spanning the gap. The CDR3 runs 16 residues. For the CDR3, the DNA is TGTGCCAGCAGCTTAGTTGGGGCGGGGAGTTCCTACGAGCAGTACTTC. Translation gives CASSLVGAGSSYEQYF.

The chain couples TRBV28 to TRBJ2-1; 7 bases are shared with TRBD2. CDR1 and CDR2 (germline): MDHEN, SYDVKM. With 4 bases clipped from V and 6 bases from J, the junction kept 9 bases outside the gene matches. The CDR3 is made up of 15 amino acids. The CDR3 bases are TGTGCCAGCAGTTCTGCTCAGGGAGGGATCAATGAGCAGTTCTTC. It codes for CASSSAQGGINEQFF.

The chain uses TRBV4-2 and TRBJ2-1, with 10 bases identical to TRBD2. With V trimmed by 4 bases and J by 4 bases, 7 bases remained unmatched. The CDR3 loop spans 16 amino acids. From germline, CDR1 is LGHNA and CDR2 YNFKEQ. The CDR3 spells CASSPWASGRYNEQFF. The CDR3, as DNA: TGTGCCAGCAGCCCCTGGGCTAGCGGGAGATACAATGAGCAGTTCTTC.

The V and J genes are TRBV28 and TRBJ1-2; 7 nucleotides agree with TRBD1. The CDR3 covers 13 residues. The trim removed 8 bases at V and 6 bases at J, leaving 9 bases unmatched. Per the germline V gene, CDR1 is MDHEN and CDR2 is SYDVKM. The CDR3 spells CASFRGMDNGYTF. CDR3 in DNA: TGTGCCAGCTTCAGGGGGATGGATAATGGCTACACCTTC.